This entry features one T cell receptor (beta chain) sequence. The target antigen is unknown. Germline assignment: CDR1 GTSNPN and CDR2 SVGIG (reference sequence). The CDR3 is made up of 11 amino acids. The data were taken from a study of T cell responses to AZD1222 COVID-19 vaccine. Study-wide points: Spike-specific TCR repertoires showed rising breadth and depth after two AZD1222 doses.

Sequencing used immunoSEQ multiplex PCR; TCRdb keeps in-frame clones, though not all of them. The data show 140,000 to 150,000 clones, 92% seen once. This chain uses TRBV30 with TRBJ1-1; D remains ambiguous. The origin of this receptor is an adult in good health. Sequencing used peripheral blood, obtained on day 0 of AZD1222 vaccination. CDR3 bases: TGTGCATTTGGGTCAAAGACTGAAGCTTTCTTT. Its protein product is CAFGSKTEAFF.